This T cell receptor (beta chain) emerged from a study of blood T cell repertoires in COVID-19. Study background: The analysed material was cDNA or gDNA that came from T cells, B-cell-depleted T cells, or PBMCs.

Germline assignment: CDR1 SEHNR and CDR2 FQNEAQ (reference sequence). The CDR3 totals 14 residues. Unmatched junction bases numbered 5, after V lost 4 bases and J lost 5 bases. Libraries were prepared by immunoSEQ multiplex PCR; TCRdb keeps only in-frame clonotypes and omits some of them. The data show 200,000 to 300,000 clones, about 85% seen once. What was sequenced was peripheral blood. This clonotype was sampled from a woman aged 80 or over with acute or convalescent COVID-19. The gene calls are TRBV7-9 and TRBJ1-1; 9 nucleotides align to TRBD1. CDR3 loop: CASSSDRGGTEAFF. The CDR3 coding sequence is TGTGCCAGCAGCTCGGACAGGGGAGGGACTGAAGCTTTCTTT.